A selection of T cell receptor beta chains follows, all from one sample in a study of blood T cell repertoires in COVID-19. Here immunoSEQ multiplex PCR was the method, and the copy in TCRdb shows in-frame clones only, minus some. The data show about 160,000 clones, with roughly 90% seen just once and under 5% held by the top ten. Material: peripheral blood. Receptors were obtained from a woman aged 60-70 years who had recovered from COVID-19. Each CDR3 is given without its conserved first and last residue.

j_call v_call cdr3_aa
TRBJ1-4 TRBV3-1/TRBV3-2 ASSSDRTNEKLF
TRBJ2-1 TRBV5-1 ASSSRPGTGADEQF
TRBJ1-2 TRBV10-3 AISDGLPDGYT
TRBJ2-3 TRBV7-9 ASSPNRAVADTQY
TRBJ1-2 TRBV5-1 ASSLEGQGAGYT
TRBJ1-5 TRBV3-1/TRBV3-2 ASSHTGPGQPQH
TRBJ1-2 TRBV7-8 ASRQGPHGYT
TRBJ2-1 TRBV2 ASSEALWLEENEQF
TRBJ2-5 TRBV7-9 ASSLATGGVETQY
TRBJ2-7 TRBV11-3 ASSFRGASYEQY
TRBJ2-5 TRBV7-8 ASSLALQRGHQETQY
TRBJ2-3 TRBV5-1 ASSRDVTGTDTQY
TRBJ2-2 TRBV5-6 ASSYTTRRTANTGELF
TRBJ1-2 TRBV5-6 ASSLFQGGHGYT
TRBJ2-1 TRBV9 ASSVAGTGNTQF
TRBJ1-1 TRBV5-1 ASTPGQVNTEAF
TRBJ2-1 TRBV3-1/TRBV3-2 ASSPRGLAGGHEQF
TRBJ1-2 TRBV29-1 SAGTVGGYGYT
TRBJ2-7 TRBV3-1/TRBV3-2 ASSQGQYPFYEQY
TRBJ1-2 TRBV28 ASIPAEAGYGYT
TRBJ2-1 TRBV2 ASSETSGGGEQF
TRBJ1-5 TRBV2 ASSGTGWGDQPQH
TRBJ1-6 TRBV6-6 ASGGSVLAPLH
TRBJ2-1 TRBV6-5 ASSSSGQGYNEQF
TRBJ1-4 TRBV3-1/TRBV3-2 ASSSHGATNEKLF
TRBJ2-3 TRBV19 ASSAGRGDTQY
TRBJ2-1 TRBV18 ASSPTPSAGVRNEQF